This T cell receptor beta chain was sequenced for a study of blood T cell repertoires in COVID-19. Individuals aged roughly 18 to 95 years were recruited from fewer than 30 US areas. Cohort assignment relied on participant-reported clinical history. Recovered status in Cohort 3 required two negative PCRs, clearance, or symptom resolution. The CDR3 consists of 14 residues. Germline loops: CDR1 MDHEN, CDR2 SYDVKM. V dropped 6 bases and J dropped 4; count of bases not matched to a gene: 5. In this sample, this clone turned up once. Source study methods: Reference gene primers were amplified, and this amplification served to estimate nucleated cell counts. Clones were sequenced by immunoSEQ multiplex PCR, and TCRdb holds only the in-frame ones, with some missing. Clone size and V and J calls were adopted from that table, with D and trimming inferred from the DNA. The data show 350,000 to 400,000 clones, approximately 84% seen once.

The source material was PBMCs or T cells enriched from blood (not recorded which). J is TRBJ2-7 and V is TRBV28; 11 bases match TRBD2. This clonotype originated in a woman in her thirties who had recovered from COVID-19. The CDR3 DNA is TGTGCCAGCAGAACTAGCGGGAGTAAATACGAGCAGTACTTC. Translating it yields CASRTSGSKYEQYF. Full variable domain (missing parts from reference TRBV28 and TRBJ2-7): DVKVTQSSRYLVKRTGEKVFLECVQDMDHENMFWYRQDPGLGLRLIYFSYDVKMKEKGDIPEGYSVSREKKERFSLILESASTNQTSMYLCASRTSGSKYEQYFGPGTRLTVT.